The 8 T cell receptor beta chains reported below all come from one sample, sequenced in a study of blood T cell repertoires in COVID-19. Clones were sequenced by immunoSEQ multiplex PCR, and TCRdb holds only the in-frame ones, with some missing. Of 13,000 or so clones detected, around 74% appear once; the ten largest clones hold around two fifths. The sample consisted of peripheral blood. Every receptor here comes from a woman older than 75 with acute or convalescent COVID-19.

This chain joins TRBV6-2 or TRBV6-3 and TRBJ1-2, with 7 bases fitting TRBD1. In germline, CDR1 is MNHEY, CDR2 SVGEGT. V shed 6 bases and J 8 bases; nucleotides not matched to a gene: 12. CDR3 length equals 14 residues. The CDR3 here is CASSNIGGAGGYTF. DNA for the CDR3: TGTGCCAGCAGCAACATAGGGGGCGCGGGGGGCTACACCTTC.

The chain joins TRBV27 to TRBJ2-7; D might be TRBD2 (6 bases). The V gene lost 3 bases and the J gene lost 0 bases, with 9 bases spanning the gap. CDR1 and CDR2 from the germline V gene are MNHEY and SMNVEV (reference sequence). This CDR3 has 14 amino acids. The CDR3 here is CASSLGGFSYEQYF. The CDR3 DNA reads TGTGCCAGCAGTTTGGGGGGTTTCTCCTACGAGCAGTACTTC.

The genes are TRBV10-3 and TRBJ1-2, with TRBD1 as a possible D gene (6 bases). Germline V gene lookup returns CDR1 ENHRY and CDR2 SYGVKD. The CDR3 has 15 residues. Trimming stripped 2 bases from V and 1 base from J, with 11 bases between. The CDR3 is CAISEVGHLNYGYTF. The DNA of the CDR3 is TGTGCCATCAGTGAGGTGGGACACCTTAACTATGGCTACACCTTC.

The chain carries TRBV10-1 and TRBJ2-1, with 7 bases matching TRBD1. This CDR3 spans 17 amino acids. Germline V gene lookup returns CDR1 WNHNN and CDR2 SYGVQD (reference sequence). Trimming took 5 bases from V and 2 from J; bases not matched to a gene: 12. CDR3: CASSYPTRDSAYNEQFF. CDR3 bases: TGCGCCAGCAGTTACCCGACCCGGGACAGTGCCTACAATGAGCAGTTCTTC.

The V and J genes are TRBV19 and TRBJ2-1; 7 positions agree with TRBD2. J was trimmed by 1 base and V by 3 bases; bases with no gene match: 6. CDR3 length: 16 residues. CDR1 is LNHDA and CDR2 is SQIVND in the germline V gene (reference sequence). CDR3: CASSMMVGGSYNEQFF. As DNA, the CDR3 is TGTGCCAGTAGTATGATGGTCGGGGGGTCCTACAATGAGCAGTTCTTC.

V gene TRBV4-1 combines with J gene TRBJ1-3; the D gene is possibly TRBD1 (6 bases). The CDR3 is 18 residues long. V was pared by 1 base and J by 4 bases, with 20 bases between. CDR1 is MGHRA, CDR2 YSYEKL, per germline. The CDR3 nucleotides are TGCGCCAGCAGCCAAGGGGGACCCTACAGGGACGAAGGAAACACCATATATTTT. This sequence encodes CASSQGGPYRDEGNTIYF.

The CDR3 region has the DNA TGTGCCAGCAGCTTTGAGGGTTATGGCTACACCTTC. Its translation: CASSFEGYGYTF. The V gene is TRBV7-9, the J gene TRBJ1-2; D not certain. Germline CDR1 is SEHNR and CDR2 is FQNEAQ (reference sequence). The V gene lost 3 bases and the J gene lost 5 bases, with 7 bases spanning the gap. This CDR3 is 12 amino acids long.

The chain carries TRBV12-2 and TRBJ1-1; the table's D call TRBD1 went unverified against the DNA. TRBV12-2 is deemed a pseudogene. This CDR3 region has 16 residues. The CDR3 nucleotides are TGTGCAAGTCGCTTAGGGAGGGACAGAGGGTCCACTGAAGCTTTCTTT. As protein: CASRLGRDRGSTEAFF.